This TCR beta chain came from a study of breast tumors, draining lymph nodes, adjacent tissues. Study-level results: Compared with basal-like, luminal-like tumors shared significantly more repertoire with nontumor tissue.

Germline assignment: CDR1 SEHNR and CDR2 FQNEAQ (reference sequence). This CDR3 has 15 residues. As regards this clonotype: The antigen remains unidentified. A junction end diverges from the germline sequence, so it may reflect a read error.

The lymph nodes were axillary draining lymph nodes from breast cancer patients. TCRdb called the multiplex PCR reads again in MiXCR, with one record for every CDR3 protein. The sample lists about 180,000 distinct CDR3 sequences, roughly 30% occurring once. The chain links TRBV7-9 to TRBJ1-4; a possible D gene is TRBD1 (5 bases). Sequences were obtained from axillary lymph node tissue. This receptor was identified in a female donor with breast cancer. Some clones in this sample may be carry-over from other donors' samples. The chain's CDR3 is CASSLSQGDSSTLFF. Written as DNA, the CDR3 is TGCGCCAGCAGCTTAAGTCAGGGCGATAGTTCAACCCTGTTTTTT.